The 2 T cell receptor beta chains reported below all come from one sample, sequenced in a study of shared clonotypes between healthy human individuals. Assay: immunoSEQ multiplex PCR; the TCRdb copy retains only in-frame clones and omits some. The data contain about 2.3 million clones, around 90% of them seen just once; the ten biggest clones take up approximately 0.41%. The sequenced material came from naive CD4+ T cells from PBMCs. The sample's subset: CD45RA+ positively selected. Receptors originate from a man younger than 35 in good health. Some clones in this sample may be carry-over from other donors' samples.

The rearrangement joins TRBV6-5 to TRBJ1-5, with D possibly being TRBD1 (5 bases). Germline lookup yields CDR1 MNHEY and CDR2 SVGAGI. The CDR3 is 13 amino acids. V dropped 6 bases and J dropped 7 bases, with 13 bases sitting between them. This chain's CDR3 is CASSIRGDQPQHF. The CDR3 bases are TGTGCCAGCAGCATCCGCGGGGACCAGCCCCAGCATTTT.

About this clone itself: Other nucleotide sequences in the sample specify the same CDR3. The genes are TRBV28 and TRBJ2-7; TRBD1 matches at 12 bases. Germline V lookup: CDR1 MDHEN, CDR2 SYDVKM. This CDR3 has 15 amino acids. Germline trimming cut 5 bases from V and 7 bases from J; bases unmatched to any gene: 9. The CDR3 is CASSLPGQGAGEQYF. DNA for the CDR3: TGTGCCAGCAGTCTACCGGGACAGGGGGCAGGAGAGCAGTACTTC.